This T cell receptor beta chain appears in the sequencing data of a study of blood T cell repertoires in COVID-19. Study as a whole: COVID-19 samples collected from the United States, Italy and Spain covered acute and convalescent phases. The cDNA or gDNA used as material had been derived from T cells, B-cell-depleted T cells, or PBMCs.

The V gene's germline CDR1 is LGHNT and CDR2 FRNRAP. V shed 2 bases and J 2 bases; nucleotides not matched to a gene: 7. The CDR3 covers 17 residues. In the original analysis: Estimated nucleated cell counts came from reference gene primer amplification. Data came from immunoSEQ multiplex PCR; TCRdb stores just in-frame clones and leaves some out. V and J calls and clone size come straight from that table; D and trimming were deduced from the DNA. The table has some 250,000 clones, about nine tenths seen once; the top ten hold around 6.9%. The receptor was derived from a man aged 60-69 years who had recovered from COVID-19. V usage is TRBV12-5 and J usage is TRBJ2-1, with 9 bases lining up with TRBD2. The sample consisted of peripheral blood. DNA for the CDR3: TGTGCTAGTGGTTTGACTAGCGGGTCTACCCCCTACAATGAGCAGTTCTTC. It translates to CASGLTSGSTPYNEQFF.